These T cell receptor beta chains were read from a single sample in a study of Ad26.COV2.S vaccination and SARS-CoV-2 variants. TCRdb keeps only in-frame clones here, not all; method: immunoSEQ multiplex PCR. The sample has 400,000 to 450,000 clones, 80% to 95% seen once. Sequences were derived from peripheral blood, sampled in a trial of Ad26.COV2.S vaccine versus placebo. The receptors originated from a person between 18 and 65 years old who received the Ad26.COV2.S COVID-19 vaccine or a placebo. CDR3s include the opening cysteine and the closing phenylalanine or tryptophan. Only part of the rows carry a size: once, few, many, or a class if the clone is expanded.

>TRBV7-2|TRBJ2-1|14|.
CASSLARGSDEQFF
>TRBV10-3|TRBJ1-1|17|.
CAISVPPGKGSGTEAFF
>TRBV3-1/TRBV3-2|TRBJ2-1|16|.
CASSQVIRRGTNEQFF
>TRBV7-2|TRBJ1-4|15|.
CASSSLTGFGEKLFF
>TRBV27|TRBJ2-7|9|few
CASGYEQYF
>TRBV6-5|TRBJ2-3|11|once
CASARGDTQYF
>TRBV5-6|TRBJ1-4|13|.
CASRQGTNEKLFF
>TRBV13|TRBJ1-4|15|.
CASSLAKGSNEKLFF
>TRBV7-2|TRBJ2-2|14|.
CASLPDGSTGELFF
>TRBV29-1|TRBJ1-1|12|few
CSVESDNTEAFF
>TRBV7-9|TRBJ2-2|14|.
CASRGQTNTGELFF
>TRBV30|TRBJ1-6|14|.
CAWSVRGGGSPLHF
>TRBV18|TRBJ1-2|16|.
CASSPPGQGAFYGYTF
>TRBV28|TRBJ1-6|17|.
CASSSGGQSSYNSPLHF
>TRBV12-5|TRBJ1-1|16|once
CASGLAQGAHNTEAFF
>TRBV6-6|TRBJ1-4|15|once
CASTPRGGLNEKLFF
>TRBV5-1|TRBJ1-4|14|.
CASSPDPTNEKLFF
>TRBV7-9|TRBJ1-4|15|.
CASSSLRVGNEKLFF
>TRBV7-8|TRBJ2-2|17|.
CASTLSGGGPSTGELFF
>TRBV10-3|TRBJ2-2|16|once
CAISEWDRVNTGELFF
>TRBV27|TRBJ2-7|14|.
CASSPLGGSYEQYF
>TRBV5-4|TRBJ2-7|16|.
CASSLGTGGGQYEQYF
>TRBV7-8|TRBJ2-7|13|.
CASSEDRPYEQYF
>TRBV7-2|TRBJ1-4|14|few
CASSDSLVNEKLFF
>TRBV7-6|TRBJ2-1|15|.
CASSLWADSYNEQFF
>TRBV27|TRBJ1-2|17|.
CASSAWARQGSNYGYTF
>TRBV30|TRBJ1-6|16|.
CAWSVGRGLDNSPLHF
>TRBV14|TRBJ1-2|15|.
CASSQDSGNPRGYTF
>TRBV15|TRBJ1-4|16|.
CATRRPGTPGPEKLFF
>TRBV2|TRBJ2-1|14|.
CASPGPSSYNEQFF
>TRBV4-2|TRBJ2-2|17|.
CASSQGVGTYGTGELFF
>TRBV3-1/TRBV3-2|TRBJ2-2|15|.
CASSPNDWTSGELFF
>TRBV5-5|TRBJ2-5|14|.
CASSSEQWQETQYF
>TRBV29-1|TRBJ2-7|14|.
CSVEDEASSYEQYF
>TRBV6-2/TRBV6-3|TRBJ2-3|11|.
CASSYLDTQYF
>TRBV4-2|TRBJ1-5|14|few
CASSQFLGNQPQHF
>TRBV28|TRBJ2-1|15|.
CASSLTSGGYNEQFF
>TRBV2|TRBJ2-7|13|.
CASSYTALVEQYF
>TRBV19|TRBJ2-7|15|.
CASRKPGQGLGEQYF
>TRBV6-5|TRBJ2-2|15|.
CASGRRGDGTGELFF
>TRBV12-3/TRBV12-4|TRBJ1-3|12|.
CASSLALTTIYF
>TRBV5-4|TRBJ2-7|14|.
CASSFTDRAYEQYF
>TRBV19|TRBJ1-1|13|.
CASSINMNTEAFF
>TRBV5-1|TRBJ2-1|15|.
CASTRRQGAHNEQFF
>TRBV2|TRBJ2-7|15|once
CASSEYSVPLGEQYF
>TRBV29-1|TRBJ1-1|13|.
CSVAGKMRTEAFF
>TRBV4-1|TRBJ2-1|18|.
CASSLRLLGLARYNEQFF
>TRBV9|TRBJ1-2|12|.
CASSAADYGYTF
>TRBV16|TRBJ1-1|13|.
CASSQSSVTEAFF
>TRBV18|TRBJ2-1|18|.
CASSPWDRGPVGYNEQFF
>TRBV2|TRBJ2-1|13|.
CASSEVLYNEQFF
>TRBV9|TRBJ2-7|13|.
CASSVGEGYEQYF
>TRBV6-2/TRBV6-3|TRBJ2-1|13|.
CASSSTTYNEQFF
>TRBV28|TRBJ1-1|14|.
CASSIPREDTEAFF
>TRBV7-2|TRBJ1-3|12|.
CASSLAGNTIYF